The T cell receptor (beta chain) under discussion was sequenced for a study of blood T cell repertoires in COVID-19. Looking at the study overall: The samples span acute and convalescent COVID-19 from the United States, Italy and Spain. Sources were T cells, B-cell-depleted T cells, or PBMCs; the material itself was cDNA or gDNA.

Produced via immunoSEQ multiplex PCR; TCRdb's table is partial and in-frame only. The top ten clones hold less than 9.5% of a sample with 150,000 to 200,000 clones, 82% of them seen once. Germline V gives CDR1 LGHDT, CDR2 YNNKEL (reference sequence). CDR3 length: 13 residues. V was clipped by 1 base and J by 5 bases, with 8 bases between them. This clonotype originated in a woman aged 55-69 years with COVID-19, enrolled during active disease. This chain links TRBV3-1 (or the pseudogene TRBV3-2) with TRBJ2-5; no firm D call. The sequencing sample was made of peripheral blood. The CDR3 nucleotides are TGTGCCAGCAGCCAAGGACTGGCGGAGACCCAGTACTTC. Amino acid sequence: CASSQGLAETQYF.